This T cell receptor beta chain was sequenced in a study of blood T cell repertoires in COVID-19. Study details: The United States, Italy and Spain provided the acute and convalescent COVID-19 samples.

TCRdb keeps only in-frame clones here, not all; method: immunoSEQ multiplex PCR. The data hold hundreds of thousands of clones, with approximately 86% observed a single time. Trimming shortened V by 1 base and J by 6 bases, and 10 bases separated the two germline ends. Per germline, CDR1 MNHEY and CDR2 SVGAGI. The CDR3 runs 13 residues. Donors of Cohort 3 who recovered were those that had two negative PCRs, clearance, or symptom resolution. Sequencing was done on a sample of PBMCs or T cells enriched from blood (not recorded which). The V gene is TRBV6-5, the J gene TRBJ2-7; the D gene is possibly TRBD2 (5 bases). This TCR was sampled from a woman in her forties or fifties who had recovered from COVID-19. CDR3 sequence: CASSYFEGGEQYF. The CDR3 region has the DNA TGTGCCAGCAGTTACTTCGAAGGAGGCGAGCAGTACTTC.